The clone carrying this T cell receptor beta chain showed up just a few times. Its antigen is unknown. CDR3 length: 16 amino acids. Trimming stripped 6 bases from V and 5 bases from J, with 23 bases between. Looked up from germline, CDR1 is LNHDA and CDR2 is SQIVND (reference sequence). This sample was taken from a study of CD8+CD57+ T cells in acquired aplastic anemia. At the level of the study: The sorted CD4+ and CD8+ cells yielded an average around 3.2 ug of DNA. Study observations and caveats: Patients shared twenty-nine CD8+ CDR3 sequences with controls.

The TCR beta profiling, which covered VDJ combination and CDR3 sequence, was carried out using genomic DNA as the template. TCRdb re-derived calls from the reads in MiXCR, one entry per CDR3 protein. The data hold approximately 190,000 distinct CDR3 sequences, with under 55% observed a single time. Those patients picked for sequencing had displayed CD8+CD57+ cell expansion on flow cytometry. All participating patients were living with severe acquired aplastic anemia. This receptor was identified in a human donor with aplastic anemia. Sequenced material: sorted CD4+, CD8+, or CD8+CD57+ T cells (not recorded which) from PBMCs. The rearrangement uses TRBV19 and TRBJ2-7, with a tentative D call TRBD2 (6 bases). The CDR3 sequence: CASSPLRGSSRHEQYF. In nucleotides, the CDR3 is TGTGCCAGTAGCCCCTTACGGGGGTCTTCTAGGCACGAGCAGTACTTC.